Below, 14 T cell receptor beta chains from the same sample are listed, as sequenced in a study of OX40 agonist ivuxolimab in advanced cancers. Clones were read by immunoSEQ multiplex PCR, and TCRdb kept only the in-frame ones, dropping some. The table has about 49,000 clones, over 60% seen once; the top ten hold 6.5% to 9%. This material consisted of CD4+ or CD8+ T cells sorted from blood, taken in a trial of the OX40 agonist ivuxolimab. The receptor source for this set is an adult with an advanced solid tumor such as melanoma, head and neck, liver or kidney cancer.

This clone occurred a few times. V usage is TRBV18 and J usage is TRBJ1-2; no firm D call. The CDR3 is 13 amino acids. V was shortened by 6 bases and J by 8 bases, with 16 bases between the two germline ends. Germline V lookup: CDR1 KGHSH, CDR2 LQKENI. The CDR3 coding sequence is TGTGCCAGCTCCCCCGGACCGTCGCGAGGCTACACCTTC. Its protein product is CASSPGPSRGYTF.

The CDR3 DNA reads as TGTGCCCATGGGACGCTCACCTACGAGCAGTACTTC. This encodes CAHGTLTYEQYF. The rearrangement uses TRBV30 and TRBJ2-5; D is perhaps TRBD1 or TRBD2 (5 bases each). The DNA end is more similar to TRBJ2-7, so the J call may be wrong. CDR3 length equals 12 residues. CDR1 and CDR2 (germline): GTSNPN, SVGIG (reference sequence).

The CDR3 loop reads CASSLAGAEGYGYTF. For the CDR3, the DNA is TGTGCCAGCAGCTTAGCTGGGGCTGAGGGCTATGGCTACACCTTC. The chain has TRBV7-9 and TRBJ1-2, with D perhaps TRBD1 (5 bases). This CDR3 region has 15 residues. Trimming took off 0 bases at V and 4 bases at J, with 12 bases between the two ends. From germline, CDR1 is SEHNR and CDR2 FQNEAQ (reference sequence).

This chain joins TRBV5-8 and TRBJ1-2; 7 nucleotides align to TRBD1. This CDR3 is 14 amino acids long. The V gene's germline CDR1 is SGHTS and CDR2 YDEGEE. Losses at the gene ends were 7 bases for V and 4 bases for J; bases not matched to a gene: 10. Written as DNA, the CDR3 is TGTGCCAGCTCGTTCGGGACAGCGGGCTATGGCTACACCTTC. Residues: CASSFGTAGYGYTF.

The J gene is TRBJ2-3, the V gene TRBV14, with TRBD2 matching over 10 bases. The CDR3 sequence is 18 residues long. The V segment lost 2 bases and the J segment 4 bases; nucleotides outside the gene matches: 12. Germline V lookup: CDR1 SGHDN, CDR2 FVKESK. The chain's CDR3 is CASSQSASGSLVADTQYF. CDR3 coding DNA: TGTGCCAGCAGCCAATCGGCTAGCGGGAGTTTGGTCGCAGATACGCAGTATTTT.

DNA for the CDR3: TGTGCCAGTAGTGTGCGGGACAGGGATGATGAGCAGTTCTTC. Translating it yields CASSVRDRDDEQFF. The V and J genes are TRBV19 and TRBJ2-1; 9 bases map to TRBD1. Germline CDR1 LNHDA, CDR2 SQIVND (reference sequence). This CDR3 contains 14 residues. J was trimmed by 8 bases and V by 5 bases; bases with no gene match: 7.

The gene calls are TRBV4-3 and TRBJ1-2; TRBD1 matches at 7 bases. In germline, CDR1 is LGHNA, CDR2 YSLEER. J was trimmed by 7 bases and V by 3 bases; bases with no gene match: 14. The CDR3 consists of 16 residues. CDR3 amino acids: CASSHSFRGVSGGYTF. The CDR3 nucleotides are TGCGCCAGCAGCCATTCCTTCAGGGGGGTCTCGGGTGGCTACACCTTC.

This chain joins TRBV7-9 and TRBJ2-2; 14 nucleotides align to TRBD2. The ends lost 5 bases at V and 6 bases at J; junction bases unmatched: 2. The CDR3 is 15 residues long. Germline V gene lookup returns CDR1 SEHNR and CDR2 FQNEAQ (reference sequence). This CDR3 reads CASSLTSGRAGELFF. The CDR3 nucleotides are TGTGCCAGCAGCCTGACTAGCGGGAGGGCCGGGGAGCTGTTTTTT.

This clone was picked up one time. The CDR3 DNA is TGCAGCGTTGAGGGGGGGAACACTGAAGCTTTCTTT. Amino acid sequence: CSVEGGNTEAFF. J is TRBJ1-1 and V is TRBV29-1, with D maybe TRBD1 (5 bases). Trimming stripped 3 bases from V and 1 base from J, with 6 bases between. The germline V gene has CDR1 SQVTM and CDR2 ANQGSEA. This CDR3 contains 12 residues. The full variable domain, in which reference TRBV29-1 and TRBJ1-1 provide the parts outside the CDR3, is SAVISQKPSRDICQRGTSLTIQCQVDSQVTMMFWYRQQPGQSLTLIATANQGSEATYESGFVIDKFPISRPNLTFSTLTVSNMSPEDSSIYLCSVEGGNTEAFFGQGTRLTVV.

This clone appeared a few times. V and J are TRBV2 and TRBJ1-4; D is unclear. V lost 3 bases and J 8 bases, leaving 13 bases between the germline ends. The CDR3 is 14 amino acids. Per germline, CDR1 SNHLY and CDR2 FYNNEI. The CDR3 protein is CASSDRVALEKLFF. In DNA, the CDR3 is TGTGCCAGCAGTGACCGGGTGGCGCTGGAAAAACTGTTTTTT.

The rearrangement joins TRBV6-1 to TRBJ2-3, with no clear D. Germline CDR1 reads MNHNS; CDR2 reads SASEGT. The CDR3 runs 11 residues. Trimming removed 7 bases from V and 6 bases from J, with 8 bases in between. The CDR3 DNA follows: TGTGCCAGCATTCAGTGGGATACGCAGTATTTT. This translates into CASIQWDTQYF.

This clone was seen once. An end of the junction differs from the germline gene, which may be a read error. The gene calls are TRBV18 and TRBJ2-5; D is possibly TRBD1 or TRBD2 (5 bases each). CDR1 is KGHSH, CDR2 LQKENI, per germline. The CDR3 spans 14 residues. DNA of the CDR3: TGTGCCAGCGCACCGGGACCTCCGGAGGAGACCCAGTACTTC. Translating it yields CASAPGPPEETQYF.

This clone has just a few counts. This rearrangement joins TRBV19 to TRBJ1-2; 8 bases match TRBD1. The germline gives CDR1 LNHDA, CDR2 SQIVND (reference sequence). Trimming took 7 bases from V and 7 from J; bases not matched to a gene: 8. The CDR3 sequence is 13 residues long. Written as DNA, the CDR3 is TGTGCCAGTACCCGGGGAGGGACAGGTGGCTACACCTTC. Its protein is CASTRGGTGGYTF.

This rearrangement joins TRBV27 to TRBJ2-7, with 7 nucleotides matching TRBD2. The CDR3 has 13 residues. Trimming at V came to 3 bases and at J to 6 bases, leaving 5 bases not matched to a gene. Per germline, CDR1 MNHEY and CDR2 SMNVEV (reference sequence). DNA for the CDR3: TGTGCCAGCAGTTTGCAGACGGGGGGCGAGCAGTACTTC. Its translation: CASSLQTGGEQYF.